This passage covers 21 T cell receptor beta chains from one sample sequenced in a study of blood T cell repertoires in COVID-19 (dated by TCRdb to 2018 to 2020). Libraries came from the immunoSEQ multiplex PCR assay. What TCRdb holds here is the immuneACCESS table cut down to in-frame rearrangements. Part of the clones is not present; checked against another copy, under half of the missing clones reflect an unresolved V gene, and the others are unexplained. The sample table holds 100,000 to 120,000 clones, of which approximately 89% were seen once. The ten largest clones represent more than 5% of the sample. The sample was peripheral blood. The receptor source for this set is a woman aged 60-70 years with COVID-19, enrolled during active disease.

The rearrangement uses TRBV28 and TRBJ1-5; tentatively, D is TRBD1 (6 bases). The CDR3 spans 16 residues. The V gene lost 4 bases and the J gene lost 5 bases, with 18 bases spanning the gap. CDR1 is MDHEN, CDR2 SYDVKM, per germline. The CDR3 DNA reads as TGTGCCAGCAGTTCCGGGGGGGCGCCCCCCGATCAGCCCCAGCATTTT. Residues: CASSSGGAPPDQPQHF. The full variable domain, with the rest looked up from reference TRBV28 and TRBJ1-5, is DVKVTQSSRYLVKRTGEKVFLECVQDMDHENMFWYRQDPGLGLRLIYFSYDVKMKEKGDIPEGYSVSREKKERFSLILESASTNQTSMYLCASSSGGAPPDQPQHFGDGTRLSIL.

V and J are TRBV18 and TRBJ2-6, with TRBD1 matching over 9 bases. J gave up 0 bases and V 3 bases, and 9 bases lay outside the gene matches. This CDR3 contains 19 residues. From germline, CDR1 is KGHSH and CDR2 LQKENI. CDR3: CASSPGPGQGSSGANVLTF. The DNA for the CDR3 is TGTGCCAGCTCACCGGGCCCGGGACAGGGATCCTCTGGGGCCAACGTCCTGACTTTC.

This clone appeared a few times. The chain carries TRBV9 and TRBJ1-1, with TRBD1 matching over 9 bases. The V and J ends lost 2 bases and 1 base, in that order; junction bases with no gene match: 6. The CDR3 is 16 residues long. Germline V gives CDR1 SGDLS, CDR2 YYNGEE. This chain's CDR3 is CASSVGTGNWNTEAFF. The CDR3 nucleotides read TGTGCCAGCAGCGTTGGGACAGGGAACTGGAACACTGAAGCTTTCTTT.

J is TRBJ1-4 and V is TRBV19, with a tentative D call TRBD1 (5 bases). Germline values: CDR1 LNHDA, CDR2 SQIVND (reference sequence). Trimming shortened V by 6 bases and J by 5 bases, and 16 bases separated the two germline ends. The length of the CDR3 is 15 residues. CDR3 sequence (DNA): TGTGCCAGTAGAAAATCGGGACTTTGGAATGAAAAACTGTTTTTT. Translating gives CASRKSGLWNEKLFF.

The chain carries TRBV6-4 and TRBJ1-2, with TRBD1 matching 7 bases. CDR3 length: 15 residues. V trimming: 0 bases; J trimming: 4 bases; junction bases outside the gene matches: 5. The germline V gene has CDR1 MRHNA and CDR2 SNTAGT. The CDR3 region is CASSDSAGGFYGYTF. As DNA, the CDR3 is TGTGCCAGCAGTGACTCTGCAGGGGGTTTCTATGGCTACACCTTC.

DNA of the CDR3: TGTGCCAGCTCACCAACCCCGGGGGGGTACTATGAAAAACTGTTTTTT. It encodes CASSPTPGGYYEKLFF. This chain connects TRBV18 to TRBJ1-4; a possible D gene is TRBD1 (5 bases). Trimming pared 2 bases from V and 6 bases from J, leaving 16 bases between. The CDR3 runs 16 residues. The germline CDR1 and CDR2 sequences are KGHSH and LQKENI. The variable domain in full, completed from reference TRBV18 and TRBJ1-4, reads NAGVMQNPRHLVRRRGQEARLRCSPMKGHSHVYWYRQLPEEGLKFMVYLQKENIIDESGMPKERFSAEFPKEGPSILRIQQVVRGDSAAYFCASSPTPGGYYEKLFFGSGTQLSVL.

The V call is TRBV30, the J call TRBJ1-1; 8 bases line up with TRBD1. The trim removed 1 base at V and 5 bases at J, leaving 6 bases unmatched. This CDR3 is built from 14 residues. The germline CDR1 and CDR2 sequences are GTSNPN and SVGIG (reference sequence). In DNA, the CDR3 is TGTGCCTGGAGTGCCCCACAGGGGGGGACTGAAGCTTTCTTT. Its translation: CAWSAPQGGTEAFF.

The chain's CDR3 is CASSPGDSLNSPLHF. The CDR3 nucleotides are TGTGCCAGTAGTCCCGGGGACTCCCTAAATTCACCCCTCCACTTT. The chain recombines TRBV19 with TRBJ1-6, with D possibly TRBD1 on 5 matching bases. The CDR3 covers 15 residues. The germline CDR1 and CDR2 sequences are LNHDA and SQIVND (reference sequence). V was cut by 5 bases and J by 7 bases, with 15 bases left in between. Together with reference TRBV19 and TRBJ1-6, the CDR3 gives the full variable domain: DGGITQSPKYLFRKEGQNVTLSCEQNLNHDAMYWYRQDPGQGLRLIYYSQIVNDFQKGDIAEGYSVSREKKESFPLTVTSAQKNPTAFYLCASSPGDSLNSPLHFGNGTRLTVT.

Regarding this clone: Other DNA variants within this sample encode the same CDR3. J is TRBJ2-5 and V is TRBV13; D is perhaps TRBD2 (6 bases). The V gene lost 2 bases and the J gene lost 2 bases, with 9 bases spanning the gap. The germline CDR1 and CDR2 sequences are PRHDT and FYEKMQ (reference sequence). The CDR3 length is 14 residues. DNA of the CDR3: TGTGCCAGCAGCTTAAGGGACTTTCAAGAGACCCAGTACTTC. The encoded protein is CASSLRDFQETQYF.

This clone occurred once. The chain uses TRBV7-3 and TRBJ2-2, with unresolved D. Trimming took off 6 bases at V and 1 base at J, with 12 bases between the two ends. The CDR3 has 15 amino acids. Germline CDR1 and CDR2: SGHTA and FQGTGA. The chain's CDR3 is CASSLSPGNTGELFF. DNA of the CDR3: TGTGCCAGCAGTCTCAGTCCGGGGAACACCGGGGAGCTGTTTTTT. Full variable domain (rest looked up from reference TRBV7-3 and TRBJ2-2): GAGVSQTPSNKVTEKGKYVELRCDPISGHTALYWYRQSLGQGPEFLIYFQGTGAADDSGLPNDRFFAVRPEGSVSTLKIQRTERGDSAVYLCASSLSPGNTGELFFGEGSRLTVL.

This chain uses TRBV6-1 with TRBJ2-3; 9 bases line up with TRBD2. Trimming at V came to 3 bases and at J to 5 bases, leaving 6 bases not matched to a gene. The CDR3 sequence is 15 residues long. Germline lookup yields CDR1 MNHNS and CDR2 SASEGT. The CDR3 region has the DNA TGTGCCAGCAGTGATGCGGCGGGGGGGCGAGATACGCAGTATTTT. Residues: CASSDAAGGRDTQYF.

The J gene is TRBJ1-3, the V gene TRBV5-1, with 9 positions matching TRBD1. The ends lost 4 bases at V and 2 bases at J; junction bases unmatched: 7. Germline V gene lookup returns CDR1 SGHRS and CDR2 YFSETQ. The CDR3 extends over 16 amino acids. The CDR3: CASSPGQGLAGNTIYF. DNA for the CDR3: TGCGCCAGCAGCCCCGGACAGGGGTTAGCTGGAAACACCATATATTTT.

This chain uses TRBV11-2 with TRBJ2-1, with D maybe TRBD1 (5 bases). Trimming removed 2 bases at V and 0 bases at J, with 11 bases between. Germline lookup yields CDR1 SGHAT and CDR2 FQNNGV. This CDR3 comprises 16 residues. The CDR3 loop is CASSLRQKSSYNEQFF. CDR3 coding DNA: TGTGCCAGCAGCTTACGACAGAAAAGCTCCTACAATGAGCAGTTCTTC.

This chain links TRBV9 with TRBJ2-2; 9 bases agree with TRBD1. The V gene's germline CDR1 is SGDLS and CDR2 YYNGEE. V shed 0 bases and J 6 bases; nucleotides not matched to a gene: 9. This CDR3 spans 17 amino acids. The CDR3 loop reads CASSVASGQGSAGELFF. CDR3 nucleotides: TGTGCCAGCAGCGTAGCTTCGGGACAGGGATCGGCCGGGGAGCTGTTTTTT.

The gene calls are TRBV20-1 and TRBJ2-5; D unclear. Trimming pared 4 bases from V and 5 bases from J, leaving 5 bases between. The length of the CDR3 is 10 residues. Germline V gives CDR1 DFQATT, CDR2 SNEGSKA (reference sequence). The chain's CDR3 is CSAKRETQYF. The CDR3 nucleotides read TGCAGTGCTAAGCGTGAGACCCAGTACTTC.

The rearrangement uses TRBV12-1 and TRBJ2-2; TRBD1 is taken as the D call from the table, unchecked against the DNA. TRBV12-1 is a documented pseudogene. The CDR3 has 17 amino acids. CDR3 sequence: CASEGGTGQGEGGELFF. The CDR3 coding sequence is TGTGCCAGCGAAGGGGGAACGGGACAGGGAGAAGGCGGGGAGCTGTTTTTT.

This clone came up a few times. The chain employs TRBV19 and TRBJ1-5; D unresolved. V was cut by 7 bases and J by 1 base, with 14 bases left in between. The CDR3 extends over 15 amino acids. Germline V gives CDR1 LNHDA, CDR2 SQIVND (reference sequence). The CDR3 DNA is TGTGCCAGTACCTCGGCCGGGAGGAGCAATCAGCCCCAGCATTTT. It translates to CASTSAGRSNQPQHF.

The J gene is TRBJ2-6, the V gene TRBV19; 7 bases align to TRBD1. The CDR3 spans 18 residues. Germline CDR1 and CDR2: LNHDA and SQIVND (reference sequence). With V trimmed by 6 bases and J by 0 bases, 11 bases remained unmatched. The CDR3 DNA reads TGTGCCAGTAGCCCTGAGGACAGGTCTTACTCTGGGGCCAACGTCCTGACTTTC. This encodes CASSPEDRSYSGANVLTF.

V usage is TRBV5-1 and J usage is TRBJ1-6, with 7 bases aligning to TRBD1. Unmatched junction bases numbered 7, after V lost 2 bases and J lost 8 bases. This CDR3 is 15 amino acids long. Looked up from germline, CDR1 is SGHRS and CDR2 is YFSETQ. The CDR3 protein is CASSFSGTEYSPLHF. DNA of the CDR3: TGCGCCAGCAGCTTCTCCGGGACAGAATATTCACCCCTCCACTTT.

Here the CDR3 reads CASSRDGYTF. CDR3 nucleotides: TGTGCCAGTAGCCGGGATGGCTACACCTTC. The chain is built from TRBV19 and TRBJ1-2; no firm D call. The V and J ends lost 6 bases and 6 bases respectively, with 5 bases between them. Germline CDR1 is LNHDA and CDR2 is SQIVND (reference sequence). This CDR3 contains 10 residues.

CDR3 in DNA: TGTGCCAGCAGTCCTTCAGGGCTAGCTAACTATGGCTACACCTTC. This sequence encodes CASSPSGLANYGYTF. The V call is TRBV28, the J call TRBJ1-2, with a weak D call TRBD1 (5 bases). The CDR3 contains 15 residues. V dropped 5 bases and J dropped 0 bases, with 13 bases sitting between them. CDR1 and CDR2 from the germline V gene are MDHEN and SYDVKM.